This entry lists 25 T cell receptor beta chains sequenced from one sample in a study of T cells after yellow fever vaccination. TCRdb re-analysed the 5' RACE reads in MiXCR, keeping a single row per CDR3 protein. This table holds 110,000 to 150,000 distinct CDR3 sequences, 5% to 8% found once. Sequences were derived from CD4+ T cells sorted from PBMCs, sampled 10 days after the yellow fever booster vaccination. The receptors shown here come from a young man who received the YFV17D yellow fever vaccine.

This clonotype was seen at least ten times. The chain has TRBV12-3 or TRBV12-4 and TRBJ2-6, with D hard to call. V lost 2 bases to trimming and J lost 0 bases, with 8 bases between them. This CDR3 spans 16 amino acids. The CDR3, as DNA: TGTGCCAGCAGTTTACGATCGTTCTCTGGGGCCAACGTCCTGACTTTC. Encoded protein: CASSLRSFSGANVLTF.

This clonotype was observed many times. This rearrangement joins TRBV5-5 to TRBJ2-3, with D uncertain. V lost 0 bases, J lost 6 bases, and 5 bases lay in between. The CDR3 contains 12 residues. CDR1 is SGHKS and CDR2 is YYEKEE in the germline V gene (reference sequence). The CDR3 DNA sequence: TGTGCCAGCAGCTTGGTAGTGGATACGCAGTATTTT. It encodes CASSLVVDTQYF.

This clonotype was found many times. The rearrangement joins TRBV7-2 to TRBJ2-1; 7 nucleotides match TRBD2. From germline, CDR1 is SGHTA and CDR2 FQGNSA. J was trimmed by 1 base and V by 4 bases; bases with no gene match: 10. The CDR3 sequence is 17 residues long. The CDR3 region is CASSSGGSMGSYNEQFF. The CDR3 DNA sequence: TGTGCCAGCAGCTCGGGCGGGAGTATGGGGTCCTACAATGAGCAGTTCTTC.

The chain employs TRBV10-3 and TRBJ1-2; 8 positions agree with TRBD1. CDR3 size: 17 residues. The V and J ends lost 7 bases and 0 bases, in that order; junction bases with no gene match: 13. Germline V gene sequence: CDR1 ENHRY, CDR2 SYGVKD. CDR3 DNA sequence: TGTGCCATCAACCCTGGACAGGGAGGAAGAGCTAACTATGGCTACACCTTC. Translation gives CAINPGQGGRANYGYTF.

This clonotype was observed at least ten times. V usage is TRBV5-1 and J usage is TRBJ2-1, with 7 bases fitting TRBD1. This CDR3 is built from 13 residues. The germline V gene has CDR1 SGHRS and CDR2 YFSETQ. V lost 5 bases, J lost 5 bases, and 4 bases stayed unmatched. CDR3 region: CASRKGQNNEQFF. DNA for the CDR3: TGCGCCAGCAGGAAGGGACAGAACAATGAGCAGTTCTTC.

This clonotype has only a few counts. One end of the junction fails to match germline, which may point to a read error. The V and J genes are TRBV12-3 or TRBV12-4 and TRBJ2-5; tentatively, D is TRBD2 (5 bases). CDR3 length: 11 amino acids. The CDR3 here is CASSFFPPEVF. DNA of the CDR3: TGTGCCAGCAGTTTTTTCCCCCCGGAGGTTTTC.

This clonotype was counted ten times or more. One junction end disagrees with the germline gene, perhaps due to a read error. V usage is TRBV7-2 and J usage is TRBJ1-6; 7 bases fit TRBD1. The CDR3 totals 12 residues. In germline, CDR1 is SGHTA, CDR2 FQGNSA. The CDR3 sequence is CAIGSGTGTACF. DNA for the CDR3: TGTGCCATCGGGTCTGGAACCGGGACAGCGTGTTTT.

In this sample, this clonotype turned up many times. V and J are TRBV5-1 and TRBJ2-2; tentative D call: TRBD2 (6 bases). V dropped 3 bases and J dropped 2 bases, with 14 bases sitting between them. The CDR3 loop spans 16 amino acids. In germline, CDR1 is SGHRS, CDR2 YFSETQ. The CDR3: CASSSRPGLNTGELFF. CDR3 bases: TGCGCCAGCAGCTCAAGGCCGGGACTTAACACCGGGGAGCTGTTTTTT.

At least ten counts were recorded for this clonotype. The CDR3 loop is CSALPGLAGVHEQFF. The CDR3 nucleotides are TGCAGTGCTCTTCCGGGACTAGCGGGAGTTCATGAGCAGTTCTTC. V gene TRBV20-1 combines with J gene TRBJ2-1; TRBD2 aligns across 14 bases. Germline CDR1 and CDR2: DFQATT and SNEGSKA (reference sequence). The CDR3 sequence is 15 residues long. The V and J ends lost 5 bases and 8 bases, in that order; junction bases with no gene match: 8.

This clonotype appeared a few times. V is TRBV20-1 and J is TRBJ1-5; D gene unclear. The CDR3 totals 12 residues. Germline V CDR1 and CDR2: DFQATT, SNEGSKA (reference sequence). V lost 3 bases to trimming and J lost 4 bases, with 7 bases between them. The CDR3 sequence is CSASGPNQPQHF. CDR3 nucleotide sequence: TGCAGTGCTAGCGGACCTAATCAGCCCCAGCATTTT.

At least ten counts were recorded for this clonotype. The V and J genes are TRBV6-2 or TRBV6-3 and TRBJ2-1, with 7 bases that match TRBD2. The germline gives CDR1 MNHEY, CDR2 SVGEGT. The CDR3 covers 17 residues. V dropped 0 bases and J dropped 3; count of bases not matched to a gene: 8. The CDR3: CASSYSRGGGYYNEQFF. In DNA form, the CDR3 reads TGTGCCAGCAGTTACTCGAGGGGCGGGGGTTACTACAATGAGCAGTTCTTC.

CDR3 sequence (DNA): TGTGCCAGCAGCCTACCGCGTGGAGGGGGGCTTCAATACGAGCAGTACTTC. Its translation: CASSLPRGGGLQYEQYF. The chain combines TRBV7-2 with TRBJ2-7; D could derive from TRBD1 or TRBD2 (6 bases each). V shed 5 bases and J shed 4 bases, with 24 bases lying between them. This CDR3 spans 17 amino acids. From germline, CDR1 is SGHTA and CDR2 FQGNSA.

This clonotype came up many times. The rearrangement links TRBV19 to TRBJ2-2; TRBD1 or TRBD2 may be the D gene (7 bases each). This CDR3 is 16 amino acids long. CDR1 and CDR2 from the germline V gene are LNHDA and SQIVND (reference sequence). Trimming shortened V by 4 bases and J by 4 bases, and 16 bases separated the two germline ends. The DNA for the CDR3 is TGTGCCAGTAGTAACGGGGGGACAGTACGCACCGGGGAGCTGTTTTTT. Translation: CASSNGGTVRTGELFF.

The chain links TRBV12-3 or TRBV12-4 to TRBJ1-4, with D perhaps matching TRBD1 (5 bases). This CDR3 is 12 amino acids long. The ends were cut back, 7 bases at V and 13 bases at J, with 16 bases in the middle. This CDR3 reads CASKTASGALFF. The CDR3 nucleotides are TGTGCCAGCAAGACCGCATCCGGGGCACTGTTTTTT.

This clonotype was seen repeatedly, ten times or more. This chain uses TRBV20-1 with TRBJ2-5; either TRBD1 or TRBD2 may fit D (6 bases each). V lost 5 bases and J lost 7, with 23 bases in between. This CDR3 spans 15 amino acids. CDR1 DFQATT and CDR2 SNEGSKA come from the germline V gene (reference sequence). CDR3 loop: CSALGGWGQSGTQYF. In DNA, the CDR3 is TGCAGTGCTCTGGGGGGATGGGGGCAATCCGGGACCCAGTACTTC.

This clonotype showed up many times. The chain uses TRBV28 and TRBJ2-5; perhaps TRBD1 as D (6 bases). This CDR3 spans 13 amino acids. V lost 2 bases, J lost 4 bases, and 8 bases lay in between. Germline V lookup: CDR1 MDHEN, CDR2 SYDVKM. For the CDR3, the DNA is TGTGCCAGCAGTTTAACAGGGATAGAGACCCAGTACTTC. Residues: CASSLTGIETQYF.

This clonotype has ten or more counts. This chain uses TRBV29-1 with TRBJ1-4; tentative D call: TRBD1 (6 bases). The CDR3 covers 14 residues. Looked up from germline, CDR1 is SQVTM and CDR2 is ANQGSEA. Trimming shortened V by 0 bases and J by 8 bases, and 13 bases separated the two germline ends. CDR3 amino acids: CSVEEPGAREKLFF. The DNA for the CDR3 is TGCAGCGTTGAAGAACCGGGGGCAAGGGAAAAACTGTTTTTT.

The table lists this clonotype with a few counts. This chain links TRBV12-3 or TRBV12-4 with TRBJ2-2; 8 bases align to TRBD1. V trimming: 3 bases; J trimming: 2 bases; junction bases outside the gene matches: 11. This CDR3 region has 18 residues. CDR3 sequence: CASSFLPPGQGNTGELFF. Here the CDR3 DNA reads TGTGCCAGCAGTTTTCTCCCCCCCGGACAGGGTAACACCGGGGAGCTGTTTTTT.

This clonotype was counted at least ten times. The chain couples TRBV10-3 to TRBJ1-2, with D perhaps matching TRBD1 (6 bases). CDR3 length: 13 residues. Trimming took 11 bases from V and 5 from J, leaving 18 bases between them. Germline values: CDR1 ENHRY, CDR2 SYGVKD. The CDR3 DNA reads TGTGCCTCGACACAGGGAATAGGTTATGGCTACACCTTC. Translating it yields CASTQGIGYGYTF.

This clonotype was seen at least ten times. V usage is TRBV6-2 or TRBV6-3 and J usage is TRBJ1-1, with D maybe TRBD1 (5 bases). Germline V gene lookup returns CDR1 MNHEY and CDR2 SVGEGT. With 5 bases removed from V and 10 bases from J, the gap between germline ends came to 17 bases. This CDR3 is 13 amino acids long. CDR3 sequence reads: CASSRGTTKGAFF. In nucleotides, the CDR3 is TGTGCCAGCAGTAGAGGGACCACGAAAGGAGCTTTCTTT.

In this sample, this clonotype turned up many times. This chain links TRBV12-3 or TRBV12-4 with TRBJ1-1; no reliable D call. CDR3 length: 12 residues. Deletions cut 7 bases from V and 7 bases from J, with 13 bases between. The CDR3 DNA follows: TGTGCCAGCACCTTTCCTCTTGGTGAAGCTTTCTTT. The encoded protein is CASTFPLGEAFF.

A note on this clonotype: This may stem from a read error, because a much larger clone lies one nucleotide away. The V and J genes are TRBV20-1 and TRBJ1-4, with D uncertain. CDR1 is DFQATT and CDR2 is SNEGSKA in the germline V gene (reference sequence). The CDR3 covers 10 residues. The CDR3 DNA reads TGCAGTGCTTTTAATGAAGAACTGTTTTTT. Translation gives CSAFNEELFF.

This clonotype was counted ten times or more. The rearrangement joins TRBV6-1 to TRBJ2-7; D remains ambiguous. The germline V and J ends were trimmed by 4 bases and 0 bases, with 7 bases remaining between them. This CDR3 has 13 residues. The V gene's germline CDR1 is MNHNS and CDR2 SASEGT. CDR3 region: CASSVSGSYEQYF. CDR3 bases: TGTGCCAGCAGTGTTTCAGGCTCCTACGAGCAGTACTTC.

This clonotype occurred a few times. CDR3 coding DNA: TGTGCCAGCAGCCCCCCTGGAAACCTCGGACACAATGAGCAGTTCTTC. Translation gives CASSPPGNLGHNEQFF. V is TRBV3-1 and J is TRBJ2-1; no definite D call. V shed 4 bases and J shed 5 bases, with 18 bases lying between them. CDR3 length equals 16 residues. In germline, CDR1 is LGHDT, CDR2 YNNKEL (reference sequence).

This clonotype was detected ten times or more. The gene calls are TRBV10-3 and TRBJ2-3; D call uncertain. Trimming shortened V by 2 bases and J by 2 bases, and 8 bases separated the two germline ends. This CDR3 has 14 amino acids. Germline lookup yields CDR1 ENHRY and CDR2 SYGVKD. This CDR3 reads CAISERSFTDTQYF. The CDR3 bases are TGTGCCATCAGTGAGCGGTCTTTCACAGATACGCAGTATTTT.